The T cell receptor beta chain under discussion was sequenced for a study of molecular identifiers for immune sequencing clone quantification (dated by TCRdb to 2016 to 2019). At the level of the whole study: For a replicate experiment, the RNA from either about 20,000 or 100,000 naive CD8 T cells was divided into five aliquots, and four of those aliquots went on to sequencing. CD8 T cells were used in a methods study to benchmark molecular-identifier clustering-based TCR repertoire sequencing (MIDCIRS) and TCR RNA copy counting. Broader findings and caveats from the paper: Highly expanded clone sizes could be underestimated because identical TCR molecules may share a barcode. Modeling gave roughly 3 recovered TCR RNA copies per cell versus 9.5 to 10 by digital PCR, implying around 33% capture efficiency. In CMV-specific effector cells, clones with more than 20 RNA copies accounted for over 98% of molecules, whereas in naive cells such clones accounted for under 1%. A single cell's worth of spiked-in Jurkat TCR RNA was reported detectable even among about a million naive CD8 T cells. The naive libraries included spiked-in Jurkat TCR RNA (around 9 copies' worth), and this RNA is not part of the donor repertoire. When barcode sub-clustering was left out, chimeric consensus sequences inflated TCR diversity, with chimeras reaching as high as 47%.

Trimming accounts for 5 bases at V and 3 bases at J, while the number of junction bases matched to no gene is 4. Including the terminal cysteine and phenylalanine, the CDR3 comprises 13 residues. Only the CDR3 part of the read is kept: 39 bases, read in frame from the first base. The germline V gene encodes CDR1 DFQATT and CDR2 SNEGSKA (reference sequence). The library was obtained by PCR. Sequencing used an Illumina HiSeq 4000. Bulk TCR libraries were prepared as previously described, using TCR primers listed in Table S5. The Qiagen AllPrep DNA/RNA kit was used to purify total RNA. Before any analysis, reads coming from multiple sequencing runs of the same library were combined into one pool. The study's processing was this. Reads were retained only if their TCR constant sequence matched exactly, and those retained reads were trimmed to 150 nt and grouped according to their 12-nt molecular barcodes. Reads in each barcode group were sub-clustered using a 15% Levenshtein threshold, and a quality-weighted consensus sequence was built for each RNA molecule. Non-functional sequences were removed, as were lower-count sequences one edit away from another. Based on fitting two negative binomial distributions, any barcode sub-cluster with under 20% of the maximum read count was discarded. The public reads were run again by TCRdb, first through fastp at Q25 and then through MiXCR, and only productive beta chains were kept. All rows with the same CDR3 protein become a single entry with the most common DNA and genes. The V and J calls were not made by the authors but by TCRdb's processing. The sample table shows 460,000 or so distinct CDR3 sequences, and around 21% are seen once. Together, the top ten hold 0.65% to 0.95% of the sample.

Libraries of naive CD8 T cells were built from anywhere between roughly 19,000 and 1,000,000 sorted cells, with 10%, 30% or 50% of the purified RNA used. Naive CD8 T cells were FACS-sorted as CD8+CD4-CCR7+CD45RA+ on a BD FACSAria II into RLT Plus buffer. To test detection sensitivity, Jurkat RNA equivalent to roughly eleven TCR copies was spiked into samples of roughly 18,000-1,100,000 naive CD8 T cells. CD8 T cells were enriched using RosetteSep CD8+ T Cell Enrichment Cocktail and Ficoll-Paque, and the enriched cells then underwent ACK red cell lysis. The sample holds many counts of this clonotype. The antigen it binds to is not known. The record has no base qualities; no much larger clone is one base away.

The chain was built from TRBV20-1 and TRBJ1-3, with TRBD1 matching 7 junction bases. The TCR originated in a human donor in good health. Some libraries in this study had Jurkat cell RNA spiked in. The specimen sequenced was naive CD8+ T cells from blood, with Jurkat cell RNA spiked in. This specimen's cell subset or site label, interpreted: FACS-sorted CD8+CD4-CCR7+CD45RA+ naive T cells. The DNA sequence is TGCAGTGCTCACAGGGGTGATGGAAACACCATATATTTT. The encoded protein is CSAHRGDGNTIYF.